The 17 T cell receptor beta chains reported below all come from one sample, sequenced in a study of T cell responses to AZD1222 COVID-19 vaccine. Assay: immunoSEQ multiplex PCR; the TCRdb copy retains only in-frame clones and omits some. The table shows about 140,000 clones, with about nine tenths occurring only once. This specimen was peripheral blood, taken 28 days after the second AZD1222 dose. The receptors here all came from an adult who received the AZD1222 COVID-19 vaccine.

The gene calls are TRBV15 and TRBJ1-5; D not resolved. Germline V lookup: CDR1 LNHNV, CDR2 YYDKDF (reference sequence). The V and J ends lost 1 base and 5 bases respectively, with 12 bases between them. This CDR3 comprises 15 residues. This CDR3 is CATSRGIRQDQPQHF. In DNA form, the CDR3 reads TGTGCCACCAGCAGAGGGATAAGGCAGGATCAGCCCCAGCATTTT.

This chain connects TRBV10-3 to TRBJ2-7; 7 bases fit TRBD1. Germline CDR1 is ENHRY and CDR2 is SYGVKD. The V segment lost 6 bases and the J segment 3 bases; nucleotides outside the gene matches: 5. The CDR3 runs to 13 residues. The CDR3 protein is CAISSTGYYEQYF. CDR3 nucleotides: TGTGCCATCAGCTCGACAGGGTACTACGAGCAGTACTTC.

The rearrangement joins TRBV28 to TRBJ1-2, with D possibly matching TRBD1 (6 bases). The CDR3 spans 15 residues. Germline V gene lookup returns CDR1 MDHEN and CDR2 SYDVKM. V lost 6 bases and J lost 1, with 15 bases in between. CDR3 nucleotides: TGTGCCAGCAGCCTCAGTCAGGGGAATAACTATGGCTACACCTTC. Residues: CASSLSQGNNYGYTF.

The J gene is TRBJ2-7, the V gene TRBV7-2; D not certain. The CDR3 loop spans 13 amino acids. Germline CDR1 is SGHTA and CDR2 is FQGNSA. V was cut by 2 bases and J by 4 bases, with 9 bases left in between. CDR3 DNA: TGTGCCAGCAGCTTAAATTCTGTGTACGAGCAGTACTTC. Its translation is CASSLNSVYEQYF.

The J gene is TRBJ1-5, the V gene TRBV2, with TRBD1 identical over 8 bases. Trimming at V came to 7 bases and at J to 6 bases, leaving 8 bases not matched to a gene. This CDR3 is built from 14 residues. Looked up from germline, CDR1 is SNHLY and CDR2 is FYNNEI. The CDR3 sequence: CASNIQGVAQPQHF. The DNA of the CDR3 is TGTGCCAGCAACATACAGGGGGTAGCTCAGCCCCAGCATTTT.

The gene calls are TRBV27 and TRBJ2-1; 8 bases agree with TRBD1. The CDR3 is 15 amino acids. After removal of 7 bases from V and 5 bases from J, the junction contained 10 bases not matched to a gene. Germline CDR1 reads MNHEY; CDR2 reads SMNVEV (reference sequence). Here the CDR3 DNA reads TGTGCCAGCACCAGTCCAGGGGGCTGGCACAATGAGCAGTTCTTC. It codes for CASTSPGGWHNEQFF.

This chain links TRBV5-8 with TRBJ1-5; D remains ambiguous. The germline gives CDR1 SGHTS, CDR2 YDEGEE. The germline V and J ends were trimmed by 3 bases and 4 bases, with 8 bases remaining between them. This CDR3 is 13 amino acids long. CDR3 nucleotide sequence: TGTGCCAGCAGCTCGCGGAGGAATCAGCCCCAGCATTTT. Its translation is CASSSRRNQPQHF. Full variable domain (outside the CDR3, taken from reference TRBV5-8 and TRBJ1-5): EAGVTQSPTHLIKTRGQQATLRCSPISGHTSVYWYQQALGLGLQFLLWYDEGEERNRGNFPPRFSGRQFPNYSSELNVNALELEDSALYLCASSSRRNQPQHFGDGTRLSIL.

The rearrangement uses TRBV12-3 or TRBV12-4 and TRBJ2-7; no firm D call. Trimming cost V 6 bases and J 4 bases, with 10 bases left between them. This CDR3 spans 12 amino acids. The CDR3 here is CASSRTEYEQYF. CDR3 coding DNA: TGTGCCAGCAGCCGGACGGAATACGAGCAGTACTTC.

The J gene is TRBJ2-7, the V gene TRBV4-3; TRBD2 agrees at 8 bases. V lost 7 bases to trimming and J lost 3 bases; unmatched junction nucleotides: 5. Looked up from germline, CDR1 is LGHNA and CDR2 is YSLEER. CDR3 length: 13 amino acids. This CDR3 is CASTGAGGYEQYF. The CDR3 nucleotides are TGCGCCAGCACAGGGGCGGGAGGCTACGAGCAGTACTTC.

The chain has TRBV28 and TRBJ2-7, with D perhaps matching TRBD2 (5 bases). CDR1 MDHEN and CDR2 SYDVKM come from the germline V gene. With 6 bases removed from V and 10 bases from J, the gap between germline ends came to 19 bases. The CDR3 has 13 residues. CDR3 nucleotides: TGTGCCAGCAGCTTGCCCCCCCCGGCGGGCCAGTACTTC. This codes for CASSLPPPAGQYF.

V gene TRBV2 combines with J gene TRBJ1-4, with TRBD1 as a possible D gene (6 bases). The V end was cut by 4 bases, the J end by 1 base, with 10 bases between. Germline V gene data show CDR1 as SNHLY and CDR2 as FYNNEI. The CDR3 consists of 15 residues. CDR3 amino acids: CASSAQGQTNEKLFF. The DNA of the CDR3 is TGTGCCAGCAGTGCCCAGGGGCAAACTAATGAAAAACTGTTTTTT.

J is TRBJ1-1 and V is TRBV7-9; D might be TRBD1 (6 bases). The CDR3 loop spans 15 amino acids. V lost 8 bases to trimming and J lost 3 bases, with 19 bases between them. Germline V CDR1 and CDR2: SEHNR, FQNEAQ (reference sequence). The chain's CDR3 is CASLPGHLRDTEAFF. The CDR3 DNA follows: TGTGCCAGCTTACCGGGACACTTGAGGGACACTGAAGCTTTCTTT.

The chain joins TRBV28 to TRBJ1-2; 8 bases fit TRBD1. Germline lookup yields CDR1 MDHEN and CDR2 SYDVKM. This CDR3 is 14 amino acids long. After removal of 5 bases from V and 4 bases from J, the junction contained 6 bases not matched to a gene. CDR3 DNA sequence: TGTGCCAGCAGTATTACCGGGACAGGCTATGGCTACACCTTC. Amino acids: CASSITGTGYGYTF.

The gene calls are TRBV5-1 and TRBJ2-1; 8 nucleotides align to TRBD1. The CDR3 loop spans 16 amino acids. Germline values: CDR1 SGHRS, CDR2 YFSETQ. V shed 0 bases and J 6 bases; nucleotides not matched to a gene: 8. Here the CDR3 reads CASSLAGQGGGNEQFF. The CDR3 DNA is TGCGCCAGCAGCTTGGCCGGACAGGGTGGGGGCAATGAGCAGTTCTTC.

The V call is TRBV12-5, the J call TRBJ1-1; the D gene is possibly TRBD1 (5 bases). The CDR3 is made up of 15 amino acids. Germline lookup yields CDR1 LGHNT and CDR2 FRNRAP. V lost 1 base and J 0 bases, leaving 9 bases between the germline ends. This CDR3 reads CASGLDRQLNTEAFF. Here the CDR3 DNA reads TGTGCTAGTGGTTTGGACAGGCAACTGAACACTGAAGCTTTCTTT.

This sequence joins TRBV10-3 and TRBJ2-2; 16 nucleotides line up with TRBD2. The trim removed 6 bases at V and 1 base at J, leaving 2 bases unmatched. There are 17 residues in the CDR3. The germline gives CDR1 ENHRY, CDR2 SYGVKD. This CDR3 is CAISGTSGGVNTGELFF. The CDR3 DNA reads as TGTGCCATCAGCGGGACTAGCGGGGGGGTGAACACCGGGGAGCTGTTTTTT.

This clone was recorded once. The DNA for the CDR3 is TGTGCCATCAGTGGGTCTGTGCAGGGCCAGCCCCAGCATTTT. It codes for CAISGSVQGQPQHF. This chain joins TRBV10-3 and TRBJ1-5, with D maybe TRBD1 (5 bases). CDR1 is ENHRY and CDR2 is SYGVKD in the germline V gene. The V end lost 4 bases, the J end lost 7 bases, and 14 bases lay between the germline ends. CDR3 length: 14 amino acids.